Listed below are T cell receptor beta chains from one sample, sequenced in a study of blood T cell repertoires in COVID-19. Measured with immunoSEQ multiplex PCR; TCRdb has only the in-frame clones, and not every one. Among roughly 110,000 clones listed, around four fifths were seen once. The sample comprised peripheral blood. The receptor source for this set is a man between 65 and 80 years old with acute or convalescent COVID-19. The CDR3 runs from the conserved cysteine through the conserved F or W. A D gene is named only where the DNA matches it firmly. Size tells how often a clone was seen (once, few, many) or the class of an expanded clone, and some rows leave it out.

J: TRBJ2-1; size: few; V: TRBV2; D: TRBD2; DNA: TGTGCCAGCAGTGAACGGGCGGGGGGGCCGGCCAATGAGCAGTTCTTC; CDR3: CASSERAGGPANEQFF
J: TRBJ1-1; size: -; V: TRBV6-2/TRBV6-3; D: -; DNA: TGTGCCAGCAGCCGGGGGGGAGGTACTGAAGCTTTCTTT; CDR3: CASSRGGGTEAFF
J: TRBJ2-7; size: few; V: TRBV7-9; D: -; DNA: TGTGCCAGCAGCCAAAGACAGTCCTACGAGCAGTACTTC; CDR3: CASSQRQSYEQYF
J: TRBJ1-5; size: -; V: TRBV18; D: TRBD1; DNA: TGTGCCAGCTCACCAGAGGGGGCATCGAGTCAGCCCCAGCATTTT; CDR3: CASSPEGASSQPQHF
J: TRBJ2-3; size: -; V: TRBV10-3; D: TRBD2; DNA: TGTGCCATCAGCCCCGGGACTAGAAGGGATACGCAGTATTTT; CDR3: CAISPGTRRDTQYF
J: TRBJ1-1; size: -; V: TRBV27; D: TRBD1; DNA: TGTGCCAGCAGATCACAGGGGGGCATTGAAGCTTTCTTT; CDR3: CASRSQGGIEAFF
J: TRBJ1-5; size: -; V: TRBV19; D: -; DNA: TGTGCCAGTAGTATAAGGGCAGGAGGGAGCAATCAGCCCCAGCATTTT; CDR3: CASSIRAGGSNQPQHF
J: TRBJ1-5; size: few; V: TRBV18; D: -; DNA: TGTGCCAGCTCACTAGGACGGGAGAATCAGCCCCAGCATTTT; CDR3: CASSLGRENQPQHF
J: TRBJ1-1; size: -; V: TRBV7-9; D: TRBD1; DNA: TGTGCCAGCAGCTTAGCCCGGGACAGGGCGACTGAAGCTTTCTTT; CDR3: CASSLARDRATEAFF
J: TRBJ1-1; size: -; V: TRBV7-8; D: -; DNA: TGTGCCAGCAGCTTAACACCGACTACAGGGTTCACTGAAGCTTTCTTT; CDR3: CASSLTPTTGFTEAFF
J: TRBJ2-7; size: -; V: TRBV6-5; D: TRBD1; DNA: TGTGCCAGCAGAACCGGGACAGAAAGCTCCTACGAGCAGTACTTC; CDR3: CASRTGTESSYEQYF
J: TRBJ2-1; size: once; V: TRBV5-6; D: TRBD1; DNA: TGTGCCAGCAGCCCCCTAGGACAGGACGACAATGAGCAGTTCTTC; CDR3: CASSPLGQDDNEQFF
J: TRBJ1-1; size: -; V: TRBV18; D: TRBD1; DNA: TGTGCCAGCTCACGCGACAGGGTCGAGAACACTGAAGCTTTCTTT; CDR3: CASSRDRVENTEAFF
J: TRBJ1-6; size: few; V: TRBV5-1; D: TRBD1; DNA: TGCGCCAGCAGCTTGACAGGGGGCTTGGATTCACCCCTCCACTTT; CDR3: CASSLTGGLDSPLHF
J: TRBJ2-7; size: -; V: TRBV10-2; D: TRBD2; DNA: TGCGCCAGCAGTGATATAGCGGGGGAGTCCTACGAGCAGTACTTC; CDR3: CASSDIAGESYEQYF
J: TRBJ1-2; size: once; V: TRBV2; D: TRBD1; DNA: TGTGCCAGCAGAGGGACAGGGGGGAGCTATGGCTACACCTTC; CDR3: CASRGTGGSYGYTF
J: TRBJ2-1; size: -; V: TRBV7-3; D: TRBD2; DNA: TGTGCCAGCAGCTTAACGAGCGGGGGGGCCGCTGAGCAGTTCTTC; CDR3: CASSLTSGGAAEQFF
J: TRBJ2-2; size: -; V: TRBV7-9; D: TRBD2; DNA: TGTGCCAGCAGCCCCGGAGGGCGGGGGGGCGTAACCGGGGAGCTGTTTTTT; CDR3: CASSPGGRGGVTGELFF
J: TRBJ1-3; size: few; V: TRBV19; D: TRBD1; DNA: TGTGCCAGTAGTCCCCGGACAGGCTCTGGAAACACCATATATTTT; CDR3: CASSPRTGSGNTIYF
J: TRBJ1-2; size: -; V: TRBV6-5; D: TRBD1; DNA: TGTGCCAGCAGTTACACGGGACAGGGGAGCGGCTATGGCTACACCTTC; CDR3: CASSYTGQGSGYGYTF
J: TRBJ1-5; size: once; V: TRBV6-2/TRBV6-3; D: -; DNA: TGTGCCAGCAGTCCCGACAGTGGGTCCCAGCATTTT; CDR3: CASSPDSGSQHF
J: TRBJ2-1; size: few; V: TRBV6-6; D: TRBD1; DNA: TGTGCCAGCAGTTACCCCGTCGACAGGGGGCGCAATGAGCAGTTCTTC; CDR3: CASSYPVDRGRNEQFF
J: TRBJ2-5; size: -; V: TRBV9; D: TRBD1; DNA: TGTGCCAGCAGCGTAGGACAGGGGGCCCCAGAGACCCAGTACTTC; CDR3: CASSVGQGAPETQYF
J: TRBJ1-2; size: -; V: TRBV6-5; D: -; DNA: TGTGCCAGCAGTTACTCGAATGAGTTCCGCTATGGCTACACCTTC; CDR3: CASSYSNEFRYGYTF
J: TRBJ2-1; size: -; V: TRBV12-5; D: TRBD2; DNA: TGTGCTAGTGGTTCCACCGGGACTAGCTCCTTTCGGCAGTTCTTC; CDR3: CASGSTGTSSFRQFF
J: TRBJ1-6; size: -; V: TRBV4-1; D: -; DNA: TGCGCCAGCAGCCAAGATGAGGGCTCCTATTCACCCCTCCACTTT; CDR3: CASSQDEGSYSPLHF
J: TRBJ2-1; size: -; V: TRBV7-3; D: TRBD1; DNA: TGTGCCAGCAGCTCCCAAAGGATAGGGACAGGGGCCAATGAGCAGTTCTTC; CDR3: CASSSQRIGTGANEQFF
J: TRBJ1-4; size: -; V: TRBV7-7; D: TRBD1; DNA: TGTGCCAGCAGCGCGCGGACAGGGACTAATGAAAAACTGTTTTTT; CDR3: CASSARTGTNEKLFF
J: TRBJ2-7; size: -; V: TRBV6-5; D: TRBD1; DNA: TGTGCCAGCAGACCGGGACAGGCGACCTACGAGCAGTACTTC; CDR3: CASRPGQATYEQYF
J: TRBJ1-1; size: -; V: TRBV5-1; D: -; DNA: TGCGCCAGCACCCTCAGGGTAAACACTGAAGCTTTCTTT; CDR3: CASTLRVNTEAFF
J: TRBJ2-7; size: -; V: TRBV3-1/TRBV3-2; D: -; DNA: TGTGCCAGCAGCCCCATCGGTTCCTCTATCGAGCAGTACTTC; CDR3: CASSPIGSSIEQYF
J: TRBJ1-4; size: -; V: TRBV18; D: TRBD1; DNA: TGTGCCAGCTCAGACACAGGGGCAACTAATGAAAAACTGTTTTTT; CDR3: CASSDTGATNEKLFF
J: TRBJ2-1; size: -; V: TRBV9; D: -; DNA: TGTGCCAGCAGCCCCACAGGGGGGGCCTCCTACAATGAGCAGTTCTTC; CDR3: CASSPTGGASYNEQFF
J: TRBJ2-2; size: -; V: TRBV5-1; D: -; DNA: TGCGCCAGCAGCCCAGAACAGGGGAACACCGGGGAGCTGTTTTTT; CDR3: CASSPEQGNTGELFF
J: TRBJ1-1; size: -; V: TRBV19; D: -; DNA: TGTGCCAGTAAGGAGGGACCCAGGAACACTGAAGCTTTCTTT; CDR3: CASKEGPRNTEAFF
J: TRBJ1-5; size: -; V: TRBV6-2/TRBV6-3; D: TRBD1; DNA: TGTGCCAGCAGTTATAGAAGGGGACAGGGTCTTTCGGGCAATCAGCCCCAGCATTTT; CDR3: CASSYRRGQGLSGNQPQHF
J: TRBJ1-5; size: -; V: TRBV19; D: -; DNA: TGTGCCAGTAACCCGACAGAGTATAGCAATCAGCCCCAGCATTTT; CDR3: CASNPTEYSNQPQHF
J: TRBJ2-6; size: -; V: TRBV10-2; D: -; DNA: TGCGCCAGCGTCAACTATGGGGCCAACGTCCTGACTTTC; CDR3: CASVNYGANVLTF
J: TRBJ1-2; size: -; V: TRBV25-1; D: TRBD1; DNA: TGTGCCAGCAGTAAACAGGGGAATGGCTACACCTTC; CDR3: CASSKQGNGYTF
J: TRBJ2-7; size: -; V: TRBV7-9; D: -; DNA: TGTGCCAGCAGCGAGGGACATTTACTCGAGCAGTACTTC; CDR3: CASSEGHLLEQYF
J: TRBJ2-2; size: -; V: TRBV2; D: TRBD2; DNA: TGTGCCAGCAGTGAAGTGCGGGGGTTCACCGGGGAGCTGTTTTTT; CDR3: CASSEVRGFTGELFF
J: TRBJ2-1; size: -; V: TRBV6-1; D: TRBD2; DNA: TGTGCCAGCAGTGAAGTCGCTAGCGGGGGACAAGGTGAGCAGTTCTTC; CDR3: CASSEVASGGQGEQFF
J: TRBJ1-5; size: -; V: TRBV9; D: -; DNA: TGTGCCAGCAGCGTAGACGACTATCAGCCCCAGCATTTT; CDR3: CASSVDDYQPQHF
J: TRBJ2-7; size: once; V: TRBV5-4; D: -; DNA: TGTGCCAGCAGCCCACCGGGTGCGAGCTCCTACGAGCAGTACTTC; CDR3: CASSPPGASSYEQYF
J: TRBJ2-3; size: -; V: TRBV2; D: TRBD2; DNA: TGTGCCAGCAGTCCGGGACTAGCTTTGAATACGCAGTATTTT; CDR3: CASSPGLALNTQYF
J: TRBJ1-2; size: -; V: TRBV5-1; D: TRBD1; DNA: TGCGCCAGCAGCCTTGGGGGACGACAGGGGGATAATGACTATGGCTACACCTTC; CDR3: CASSLGGRQGDNDYGYTF
J: TRBJ2-3; size: -; V: TRBV18; D: -; DNA: TGTGCCAGCTCACCACCGATTCTAGGGGCAGATACGCAGTATTTT; CDR3: CASSPPILGADTQYF